The text below deals with one TCR beta chain. These data are taken from a study of CD8+CD57+ T cells in acquired aplastic anemia. Study as a whole: CD4+ cell libraries from healthy donors averaged about 10.8 million reads.

Genomic DNA, the template, was used for profiling of the TCR beta VDJ and CDR3. A single record per CDR3 protein comes from TCRdb applying MiXCR to the reads. The sample contains 150,000 to 200,000 distinct CDR3 sequences, roughly 48% of which appear only once. The sequencing sample was made of sorted CD4+, CD8+, or CD8+CD57+ T cells (not recorded which) from PBMCs. The receptor comes from a human donor in good health.

In nucleotides, the CDR3 is TGCGCCATCATACTCTACCGGGCGAGGGATACTAATGAAAAACTGTTTTTT. Protein product: CAIILYRARDTNEKLFF. The genes are TRBV10-1 and TRBJ1-4; D is uncertain. The CDR3 has 17 residues. Germline-derived CDR1 and CDR2 are WNHNN and SYGVQD (reference sequence). Trimming left V 10 bases short and J 2 bases short, with 23 bases between.